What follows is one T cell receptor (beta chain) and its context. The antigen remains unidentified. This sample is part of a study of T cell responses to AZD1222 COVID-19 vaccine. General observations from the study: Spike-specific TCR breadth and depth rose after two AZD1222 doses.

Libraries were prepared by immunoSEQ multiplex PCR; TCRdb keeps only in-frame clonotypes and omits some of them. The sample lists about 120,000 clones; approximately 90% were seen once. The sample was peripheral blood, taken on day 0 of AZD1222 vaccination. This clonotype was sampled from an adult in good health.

The CDR3 nucleotides are TGCGCCAGCAGCCATCCTGGCGGGGGGGAGGAGACCCAGTACTTC. It yields the protein CASSHPGGGEETQYF. The J gene is TRBJ2-5, the V gene TRBV4-1, with TRBD2 identical over 9 bases. Losses at the gene ends were 3 bases for V and 5 bases for J; bases not matched to a gene: 7. CDR3 size: 15 residues. Germline CDR1 and CDR2: MGHRA and YSYEKL.